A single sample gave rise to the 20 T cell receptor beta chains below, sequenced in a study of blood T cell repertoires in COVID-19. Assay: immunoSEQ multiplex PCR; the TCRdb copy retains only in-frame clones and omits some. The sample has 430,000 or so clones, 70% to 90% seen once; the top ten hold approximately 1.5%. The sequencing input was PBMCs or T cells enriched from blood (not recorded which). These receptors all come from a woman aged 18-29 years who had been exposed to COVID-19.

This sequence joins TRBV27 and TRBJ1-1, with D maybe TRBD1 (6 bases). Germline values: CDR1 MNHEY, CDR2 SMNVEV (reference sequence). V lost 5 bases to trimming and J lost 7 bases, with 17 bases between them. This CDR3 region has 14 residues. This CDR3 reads CASSPTGTPYEAFF. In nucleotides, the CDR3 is TGTGCCAGCAGTCCGACAGGCACCCCTTATGAAGCTTTCTTT.

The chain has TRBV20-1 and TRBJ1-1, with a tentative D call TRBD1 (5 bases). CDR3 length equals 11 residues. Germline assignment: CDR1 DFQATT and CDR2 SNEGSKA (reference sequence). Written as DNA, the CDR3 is TGCAGAGGACACTTGAACACTGAAGCTTTCTTT. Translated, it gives CRGHLNTEAFF.

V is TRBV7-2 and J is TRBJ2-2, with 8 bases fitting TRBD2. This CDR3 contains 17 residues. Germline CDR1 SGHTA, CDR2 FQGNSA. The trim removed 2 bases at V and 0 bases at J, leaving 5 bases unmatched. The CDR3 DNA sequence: TGTGCCAGCAGCTTATCTTACGGGGGGGCGAACACCGGGGAGCTGTTTTTT. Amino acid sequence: CASSLSYGGANTGELFF.

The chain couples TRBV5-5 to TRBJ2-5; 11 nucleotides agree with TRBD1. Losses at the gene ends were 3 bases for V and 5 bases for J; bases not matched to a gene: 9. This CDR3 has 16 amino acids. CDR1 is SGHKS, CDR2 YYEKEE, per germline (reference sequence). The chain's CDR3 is CASSSPGQGVSETQYF. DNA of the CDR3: TGTGCCAGCAGCTCCCCGGGACAGGGGGTGTCGGAGACCCAGTACTTC.

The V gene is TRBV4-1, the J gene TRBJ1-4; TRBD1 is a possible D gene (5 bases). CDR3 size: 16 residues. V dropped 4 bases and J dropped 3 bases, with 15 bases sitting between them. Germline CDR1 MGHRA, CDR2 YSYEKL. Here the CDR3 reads CASSRIRAVSNEKLFF. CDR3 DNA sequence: TGCGCCAGCAGCCGGATCAGGGCGGTATCTAATGAAAAACTGTTTTTT.

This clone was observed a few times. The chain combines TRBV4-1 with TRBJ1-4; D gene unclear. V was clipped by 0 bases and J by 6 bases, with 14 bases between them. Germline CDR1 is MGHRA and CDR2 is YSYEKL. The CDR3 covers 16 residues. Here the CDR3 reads CASSQDLGREYEKLFF. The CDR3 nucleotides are TGCGCCAGCAGCCAAGATTTGGGCAGAGAGTATGAAAAACTGTTTTTT.

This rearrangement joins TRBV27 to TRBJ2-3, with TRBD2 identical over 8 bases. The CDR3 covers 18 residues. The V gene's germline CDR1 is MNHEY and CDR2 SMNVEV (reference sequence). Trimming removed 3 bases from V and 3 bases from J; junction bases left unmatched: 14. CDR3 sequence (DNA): TGTGCCAGCAGTTTCTCCTCCTACGGGGGGGAACTAACAGATACGCAGTATTTT. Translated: CASSFSSYGGELTDTQYF.

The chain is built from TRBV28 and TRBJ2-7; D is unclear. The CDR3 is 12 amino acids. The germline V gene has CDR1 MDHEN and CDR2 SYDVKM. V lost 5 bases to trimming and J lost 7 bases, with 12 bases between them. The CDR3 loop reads CASSNYLLEQYF. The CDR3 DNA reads TGTGCCAGCAGTAATTATCTATTGGAGCAGTACTTC.

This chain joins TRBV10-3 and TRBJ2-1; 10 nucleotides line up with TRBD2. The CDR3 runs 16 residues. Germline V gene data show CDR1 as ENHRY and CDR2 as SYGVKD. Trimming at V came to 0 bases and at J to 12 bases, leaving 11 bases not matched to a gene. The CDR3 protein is CAISESLAGDGIGQFF. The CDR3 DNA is TGTGCCATCAGTGAGTCTCTAGCGGGGGACGGTATTGGGCAGTTCTTC.

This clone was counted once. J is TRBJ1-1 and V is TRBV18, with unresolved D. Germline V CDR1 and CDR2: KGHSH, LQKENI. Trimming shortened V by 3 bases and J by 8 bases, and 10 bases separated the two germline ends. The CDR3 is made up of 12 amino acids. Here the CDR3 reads CASSPGTSEAFF. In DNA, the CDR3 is TGTGCCAGCTCACCTGGCACGTCGGAAGCTTTCTTT.

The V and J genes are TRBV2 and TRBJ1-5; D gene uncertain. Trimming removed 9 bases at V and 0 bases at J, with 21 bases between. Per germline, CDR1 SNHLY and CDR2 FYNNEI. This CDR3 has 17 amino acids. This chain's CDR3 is CASRSERASSSNQPQHF. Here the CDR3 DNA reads TGTGCCAGTCGGAGCGAGCGGGCCAGCTCTAGCAATCAGCCCCAGCATTTT. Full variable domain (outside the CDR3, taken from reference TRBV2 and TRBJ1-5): EPEVTQTPSHQVTQMGQEVILRCVPISNHLYFYWYRQILGQKVEFLVSFYNNEISEKSEIFDDQFSVERPDGSNFTLKIRSTKLEDSAMYFCASRSERASSSNQPQHFGDGTRLSIL.

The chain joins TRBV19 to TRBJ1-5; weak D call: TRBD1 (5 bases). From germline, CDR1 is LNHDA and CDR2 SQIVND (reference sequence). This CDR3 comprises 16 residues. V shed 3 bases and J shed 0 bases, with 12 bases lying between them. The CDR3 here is CASSMGGKTSNQPQHF. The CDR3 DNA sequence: TGTGCCAGTAGTATGGGGGGAAAGACTAGCAATCAGCCCCAGCATTTT.

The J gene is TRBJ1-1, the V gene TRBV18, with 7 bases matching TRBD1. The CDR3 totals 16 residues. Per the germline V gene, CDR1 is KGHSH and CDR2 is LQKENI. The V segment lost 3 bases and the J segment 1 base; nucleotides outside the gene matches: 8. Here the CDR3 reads CASSPQLRTGNTEAFF. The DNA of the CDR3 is TGTGCCAGCTCACCGCAACTCAGGACAGGGAACACTGAAGCTTTCTTT.

For the CDR3, the DNA is TGTGCCAGCAGTGAATCGTCAGGGGCCCCTAATTCACCCCTCCACTTT. Translated, it gives CASSESSGAPNSPLHF. This chain connects TRBV2 to TRBJ1-6; D is perhaps TRBD1 (6 bases). The CDR3 sequence is 16 residues long. Germline V gene data show CDR1 as SNHLY and CDR2 as FYNNEI. Trimming shortened V by 2 bases and J by 6 bases, and 14 bases separated the two germline ends.

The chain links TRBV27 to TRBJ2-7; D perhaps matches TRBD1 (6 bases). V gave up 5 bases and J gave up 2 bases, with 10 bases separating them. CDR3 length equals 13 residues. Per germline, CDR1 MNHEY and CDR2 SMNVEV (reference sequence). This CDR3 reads CASSPRQAYEQYF. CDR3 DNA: TGTGCCAGCAGTCCCAGACAGGCCTACGAGCAGTACTTC.

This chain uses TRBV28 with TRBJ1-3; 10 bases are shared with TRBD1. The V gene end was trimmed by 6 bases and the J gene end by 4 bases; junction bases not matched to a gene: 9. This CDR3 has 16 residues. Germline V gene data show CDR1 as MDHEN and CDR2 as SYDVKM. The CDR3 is CASRRQGASQGNTIYF. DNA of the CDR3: TGTGCCAGCAGAAGACAGGGGGCTAGCCAAGGAAACACCATATATTTT.

Here the CDR3 reads CASSRLATASYEQYF. CDR3 nucleotides: TGTGCCAGCTCAAGACTAGCGACCGCCTCCTACGAGCAGTACTTC. The rearrangement links TRBV18 to TRBJ2-7; 8 bases are shared with TRBD2. The germline CDR1 and CDR2 sequences are KGHSH and LQKENI. V gave up 5 bases and J gave up 0 bases; unmatched junction bases: 6. This CDR3 spans 15 amino acids.

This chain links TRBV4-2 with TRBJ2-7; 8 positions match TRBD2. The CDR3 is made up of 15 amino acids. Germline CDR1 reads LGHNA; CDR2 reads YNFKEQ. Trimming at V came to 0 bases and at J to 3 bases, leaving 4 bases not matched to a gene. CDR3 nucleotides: TGTGCCAGCAGCCAAGACCCGGGGGGGAACTACGAGCAGTACTTC. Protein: CASSQDPGGNYEQYF.

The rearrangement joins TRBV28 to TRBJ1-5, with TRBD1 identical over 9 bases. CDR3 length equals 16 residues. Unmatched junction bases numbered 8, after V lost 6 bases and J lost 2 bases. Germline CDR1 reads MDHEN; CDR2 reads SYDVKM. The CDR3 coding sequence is TGTGCCAGCAGAAAACAGGGGGCAGGACGCAATCAGCCCCAGCATTTT. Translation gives CASRKQGAGRNQPQHF.

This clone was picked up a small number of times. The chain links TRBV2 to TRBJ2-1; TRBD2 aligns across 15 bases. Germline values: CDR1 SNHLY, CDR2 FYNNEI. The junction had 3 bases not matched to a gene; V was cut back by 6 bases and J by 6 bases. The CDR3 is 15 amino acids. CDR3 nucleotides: TGTGCCAGCAGGGAGGGACTAGCGGGAGGCAATGAGCAGTTCTTC. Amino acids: CASREGLAGGNEQFF.